The 26 T cell receptor beta chains below all came from one sample that was sequenced in a study of regulatory T cells in long-lasting Graves disease. Arm-PCR of CDR3 regions and iRepertoire HTBI primers were the basis on which TCR beta libraries were built. Using its own MiXCR run on the multiplex PCR reads, TCRdb lists one record per CDR3 protein. The data show 580,000 or so distinct CDR3 sequences, with more than 15% seen just once and about 12% held by the top ten. The time point here: newly diagnosed GD, antithyroid drugs for less than 3 months. Extracted PBMC RNA gave rise to the TCR library. This sample also belongs to another study, concerning T cells in Graves' hyperthyroidism and ophthalmopathy.

Sequenced here: peripheral blood mononuclear cells (PBMCs), sampled at new diagnosis, from a patient treated with antithyroid drugs. The receptors were sampled from a man younger than 35 with Graves disease.

There are a few counts of this clonotype. This rearrangement joins TRBV7-2 to TRBJ1-1, with D perhaps matching TRBD1 (5 bases). Germline V lookup: CDR1 SGHTA, CDR2 FQGNSA. V was pared by 5 bases and J by 1 base, with 17 bases between. This CDR3 region has 16 residues. The CDR3 region has the DNA TGTGCCAGCAGCCGGGGCGGGGCAGCAGGGAACACTGAAGCTTTCTTT. It encodes CASSRGGAAGNTEAFF.

This clonotype has more than one count but fewer than ten. CDR3 amino acids: CSARDLSRSSYEQYF. Here the CDR3 DNA reads TGCAGTGCTAGAGATCTGAGCAGGAGCTCCTACGAGCAGTACTTC. V gene TRBV20-1 combines with J gene TRBJ2-7, with D uncertain. This CDR3 spans 15 amino acids. Germline assignment: CDR1 DFQATT and CDR2 SNEGSKA (reference sequence). The germline V and J ends were trimmed by 0 bases and 0 bases, with 12 bases remaining between them.

Many counts were recorded for this clonotype. The V call is TRBV2, the J call TRBJ2-1; D is unclear. V lost 1 base, J lost 6 bases, and 10 bases lay in between. CDR1 is SNHLY and CDR2 is FYNNEI in the germline V gene. The length of the CDR3 is 14 residues. DNA of the CDR3: TGTGCCAGCAGTGAAGTCCGTGGTGGCAATGAGCAGTTCTTC. Its translation: CASSEVRGGNEQFF.

About this clonotype itself: A much larger clone differs by one base, so this may be a read error. The CDR3 region is CPSSSTSGRFWETQYF. DNA for the CDR3: TGTCCCAGCAGTTCGACTAGCGGGCGTTTTTGGGAGACCCAGTACTTC. The genes are TRBV28 and TRBJ2-5, with 10 nucleotides matching TRBD2. CDR3 length equals 16 residues. Germline V gives CDR1 MDHEN, CDR2 SYDVKM.

The table lists this clonotype with a few counts. V usage is TRBV7-9 and J usage is TRBJ1-5; weak D call: TRBD1 (5 bases). Germline assignment: CDR1 SEHNR and CDR2 FQNEAQ (reference sequence). This CDR3 region has 16 residues. Trimming cost V 5 bases and J 8 bases, with 22 bases left between them. The CDR3 loop reads CASSLWGRSNQEPQHF. In DNA, the CDR3 is TGTGCCAGCAGCCTTTGGGGGAGATCGAATCAAGAGCCCCAGCATTTT.

This clonotype has just one count. This could be a read error, since a much larger clone is one nucleotide away. This CDR3 fails to terminate in the conserved phenylalanine or tryptophan, so it likely reflects a read error. The genes are TRBV18 and TRBJ2-1, with D uncertain. Germline values: CDR1 KGHSH, CDR2 LQKENI. This CDR3 contains 13 residues. V was cut by 2 bases and J by 5 bases, with 7 bases left in between. CDR3 loop: CASSPSADNEQFS. CDR3 nucleotide sequence: TGTGCCAGCTCACCATCCGCCGACAATGAGCAGTTCTCC.

A few counts support this clonotype. The J gene is TRBJ2-7, the V gene TRBV9; 7 bases map to TRBD1. J was trimmed by 6 bases and V by 3 bases; bases with no gene match: 3. CDR1 and CDR2 (germline): SGDLS, YYNGEE. The CDR3 covers 12 residues. CDR3 amino acids: CASSGQGTEQYF. DNA for the CDR3: TGTGCCAGCAGCGGACAGGGAACCGAGCAGTACTTC.

This clonotype was observed at least ten times. The CDR3 sequence: CASSQRRPGQGNNEQFF. The CDR3 DNA reads TGTGCCAGCAGCCAACGACGACCGGGACAGGGAAACAATGAGCAGTTCTTC. J is TRBJ2-1 and V is TRBV7-8, with TRBD1 identical over 9 bases. This CDR3 is 17 amino acids long. Trimming cost V 5 bases and J 5 bases; bases outside gene matches: 13. CDR1 and CDR2 (germline): SGHVS, FQNEAQ.

In this sample, this clonotype turned up a few times. The CDR3 sequence: CSAGPFGPDTQYF. In DNA, the CDR3 is TGCAGTGCGGGACCGTTCGGCCCGGATACGCAGTATTTT. The V and J genes are TRBV20-1 and TRBJ2-3; D is tentatively TRBD1 or TRBD2 (5 bases each). The V end was cut by 6 bases, the J end by 6 bases, with 16 bases between. The CDR3 is made up of 13 amino acids. Germline V gene lookup returns CDR1 DFQATT and CDR2 SNEGSKA (reference sequence).

The genes are TRBV3-1 and TRBJ2-7; D is perhaps TRBD2 (6 bases). Germline V gene sequence: CDR1 LGHDT, CDR2 YNNKEL (reference sequence). Trimming shortened V by 2 bases and J by 3 bases, and 11 bases separated the two germline ends. The CDR3 loop spans 14 amino acids. The CDR3 protein is CASSQHNGGYEQYF. The CDR3, as DNA: TGTGCCAGCAGCCAACATAACGGGGGCTACGAGCAGTACTTC.

In this sample, this clonotype turned up many times. CDR3 residues: CASSFNTYEQYF. CDR3 nucleotides: TGCGCCAGCAGCTTTAATACCTACGAGCAGTACTTC. This rearrangement joins TRBV5-1 to TRBJ2-7, with unresolved D. The V end lost 2 bases, the J end lost 2 bases, and 5 bases lay between the germline ends. Germline CDR1 and CDR2: SGHRS and YFSETQ. The CDR3 consists of 12 residues.

The V gene is TRBV7-9, the J gene TRBJ2-5, with 10 bases lining up with TRBD2. The length of the CDR3 is 17 residues. In germline, CDR1 is SEHNR, CDR2 FQNEAQ (reference sequence). With 0 bases clipped from V and 7 bases from J, the junction kept 11 bases outside the gene matches. The CDR3 DNA follows: TGTGCCAGCAGCTTAGCTGCTAGCGGGGGCCAGTCAAGGACCCAGTACTTC. It yields the protein CASSLAASGGQSRTQYF.

The chain uses TRBV4-1 and TRBJ2-6, with a weak D call TRBD2 (5 bases). From germline, CDR1 is MGHRA and CDR2 YSYEKL. This CDR3 is 18 amino acids long. V shed 5 bases and J shed 0 bases, with 17 bases lying between them. CDR3 coding DNA: TGCGCCAGCAGCTTCCCTACCGTGAGGGACTCTGGGGCCAACGTCCTGACTTTC. It specifies CASSFPTVRDSGANVLTF.

This clonotype was recorded at least ten times. The chain combines TRBV6-5 with TRBJ2-1, with 9 bases that match TRBD2. Germline CDR1 MNHEY, CDR2 SVGAGI. The V gene end was trimmed by 4 bases and the J gene end by 6 bases; junction bases not matched to a gene: 19. CDR3 length equals 19 residues. The CDR3 DNA sequence: TGTGCCAGCAGTTCGCCCCTCGGTGCGGGAGGGGCCCTTGGCAATGAGCAGTTCTTC. Protein sequence: CASSSPLGAGGALGNEQFF.

The chain carries TRBV19 and TRBJ1-5, with D possibly being TRBD1 (6 bases). Germline loops: CDR1 LNHDA, CDR2 SQIVND (reference sequence). The V end was cut by 3 bases, the J end by 7 bases, with 13 bases between. The CDR3 covers 14 residues. CDR3 protein: CASSILGGGQPQHF. The CDR3 coding sequence is TGTGCCAGTAGTATTTTGGGGGGCGGCCAGCCCCAGCATTTT.

This chain joins TRBV7-9 and TRBJ2-1, with 8 bases identical to TRBD2. This CDR3 is 14 amino acids long. Germline V gene data show CDR1 as SEHNR and CDR2 as FQNEAQ (reference sequence). V dropped 4 bases and J dropped 6; count of bases not matched to a gene: 5. The chain's CDR3 is CASSSPLAGNEQFF. The CDR3 DNA reads as TGTGCCAGCAGCTCGCCGCTAGCGGGCAATGAGCAGTTCTTC.

This rearrangement joins TRBV12-3 or TRBV12-4 to TRBJ2-2; 9 bases fit TRBD2. With V trimmed by 8 bases and J by 5 bases, 15 bases remained unmatched. This CDR3 has 17 amino acids. CDR3 nucleotides: TGTGCCAGCTACCCTAGCGGGATGCGAGTGTGGACCGGGGAGCTGTTTTTT. Translated, it gives CASYPSGMRVWTGELFF.

This clonotype came up many times. The rearrangement links TRBV28 to TRBJ2-3, with D possibly being TRBD1 or TRBD2 (5 bases each). V lost 4 bases to trimming and J lost 6 bases, with 17 bases between them. The length of the CDR3 is 15 residues. Germline CDR1 MDHEN, CDR2 SYDVKM. CDR3 sequence (DNA): TGTGCCAGCAGTTCACCGGGATCGGGGACCGATACGCAGTATTTT. Its translation: CASSSPGSGTDTQYF.

This chain uses TRBV19 with TRBJ2-7; possibly TRBD2 for D (5 bases). The germline V and J ends were trimmed by 5 bases and 2 bases, with 16 bases remaining between them. CDR3 size: 15 residues. The germline gives CDR1 LNHDA, CDR2 SQIVND (reference sequence). The CDR3 sequence: CASSPRLSSTYEQYF. The CDR3 DNA follows: TGTGCCAGTAGTCCCCGACTATCTTCTACCTACGAGCAGTACTTC.

Comment on this clonotype: A much larger clone differs from this one at a single base, so this may be a read error. The chain has TRBV28 and TRBJ2-4; tentatively, D is TRBD1 (7 bases). The CDR3 consists of 14 residues. Germline CDR1 MDHEN, CDR2 SYDVKM. As DNA, the CDR3 is TGTGCCATCCGAATAGCAGGGGGGAATTATGGCCACACCTTC. Encoded protein: CAIRIAGGNYGHTF.

This clonotype was picked up many times. J is TRBJ1-1 and V is TRBV5-1, with 9 bases matching TRBD1. Per germline, CDR1 SGHRS and CDR2 YFSETQ. The V gene end was trimmed by 4 bases and the J gene end by 4 bases; junction bases not matched to a gene: 8. The CDR3 loop spans 15 amino acids. DNA of the CDR3: TGCGCCAGCAGCGAACAGGGGGCGCGGGGCACTGAAGCTTTCTTT. It yields the protein CASSEQGARGTEAFF.

Worth noting for this clonotype: A much larger clone lies a single base off, so this may be a read error. V and J are TRBV18 and TRBJ2-3; unclear D gene. TRBJ2-1 matches the DNA end more closely, so the J call is doubtful. There are 12 residues in the CDR3. CDR1 is KGHSH, CDR2 LQKENI, per germline. The CDR3 nucleotides read TGTGTCAGCTCACCACAATCAATAGAGCAGTTCTTC. Translation: CVSSPQSIEQFF.

Many counts were recorded for this clonotype. The chain links TRBV6-1 to TRBJ2-2, with 8 bases matching TRBD2. The germline V gene has CDR1 MNHNS and CDR2 SASEGT. CDR3 size: 14 residues. With V trimmed by 10 bases and J by 0 bases, 4 bases remained unmatched. CDR3 bases: TGTGCCATCCTTAGCGGGACGAACACCGGGGAGCTGTTTTTT. Protein: CAILSGTNTGELFF.

This clonotype came up many times. The J gene is TRBJ2-3, the V gene TRBV2; 8 nucleotides agree with TRBD1. Germline V CDR1 and CDR2: SNHLY, FYNNEI. The junction had 13 bases not matched to a gene; V was cut back by 4 bases and J by 4 bases. The CDR3 has 17 residues. The CDR3 nucleotides are TGTGCCAGCAGTGCGTATGGCAGGGGGCATGAAGCAGATACGCAGTATTTT. Its translation: CASSAYGRGHEADTQYF.

This clonotype occurred many times. The rearrangement joins TRBV27 to TRBJ2-3; D gene uncertain. V gave up 4 bases and J gave up 2 bases, with 7 bases separating them. Germline CDR1 and CDR2: MNHEY and SMNVEV (reference sequence). The CDR3 has 13 amino acids. The CDR3 region has the DNA TGTGCCAGCAGTTCTTGGAACACAGATACGCAGTATTTT. This encodes CASSSWNTDTQYF.

Concerning this clonotype: This may be a read error, as it is one base from a much larger clone. V gene TRBV11-2 combines with J gene TRBJ2-2, with TRBD2 identical over 8 bases. The V gene end was trimmed by 3 bases and the J gene end by 5 bases; junction bases not matched to a gene: 11. The CDR3 extends over 17 amino acids. Germline V lookup: CDR1 SGHAT, CDR2 FQNNGV. CDR3 DNA sequence: TGTGCCAGCAGCTTGAGCCCAGCGGGAGTAGGTACCGGGGAGCTGTTTTTT. This codes for CASSLSPAGVGTGELFF.